This TCR beta chain is drawn from a study of siplizumab effects on memory and regulatory T cells (dated by TCRdb to the late 2010s). In the study overall: The study looked at the effect of siplizumab, an anti-CD2 antibody, on alloreactive T-cell subsets in allogeneic mixed lymphocyte reactions made from human PBMCs.

The library was prepared using the immunoSEQ multiplex PCR assay. Each sample had 90,000 to 100,000 TCR templates assayed by the deep sequencing platform. Genomic DNA extracted from sorted T cells was used for TCRbeta CDR3 sequencing. In the source study's methods: Clonal analysis of TCRbeta CDR3 data was done in the R programming language. Alloreactive CD4+ and CD8+ clones were defined by comparing unstimulated samples with post-reaction CFSE-low samples. Alloreactive CD4+ clones were assigned to regulatory or non-regulatory origin by matching sequences to sorted unstimulated Treg and non-Treg repertoires. Held by TCRdb, this immuneACCESS table contains in-frame sequences only and omits some clones. Under half of the omission traces to an unresolved V gene where checked; the cause of the rest is unknown. V, J and clone size reflect that table, while D and trimming were determined from the DNA. The sample records about 100,000 clones, less than 95% of which are singletons. 1% to 1.5% of the sample rests with the top ten.

The CDR3 spans 17 residues, from the cysteine through the phenylalanine. Solely the CDR3 DNA is kept, with 51 bases framed from the first base. With regard to this clone: No antigen is known for it. The record has no base qualities; no much larger clone is one base away.

Beyond this particular receptor, the publication reports: Among mappable alloreactive CD4+ clones, the Treg-derived fraction averaged about 75% with siplizumab versus about 27% in control reactions. Sequences below about 10^-5 frequency were poorly captured, so only a minor fraction of alloreactive clones could be mapped to unstimulated subsets. Whether proliferating Tregs from siplizumab cultures were suppressive was not functionally confirmed. The cumulative frequency of alloreactive sequences traceable to unstimulated CD4+ memory T cells was significantly reduced by siplizumab. Unstimulated naive T cells appeared more diverse than memory T cells, and naive cells seemed to contribute substantially to the alloresponse. A naive or memory phenotype could not be assigned to roughly 80-95% of proliferating CD4+ or CD8+ clones.

Sorted unstimulated T cells and proliferating T cells recovered from mixed lymphocyte reactions underwent TCRbeta CDR3 sequencing. Fresh whole blood from fewer than twelve HLA-typed healthy donors was used to isolate PBMCs. Unstimulated CD4+ non-regulatory T cells were FACS-sorted to map the origin of alloreactive clones. The material sequenced was non-Treg CD4+ T cells sorted from blood. The label giving this sample's cell subset or site can be read as: FACS-sorted unstimulated CD4+ non-regulatory T cells. The chain links TRBV21-1 with TRBJ1-4; the D call of TRBD1 is as the table states it, not checked on the DNA. TRBV21-1 corresponds to a pseudogene. The source is a human donor in good health. Here is the DNA: TGTGCCAGCAGCAAAGGATCCTCCGGGACAGGGGATGAAAAACTGTTTTTT. Its amino acids are CASSKGSSGTGDEKLFF.